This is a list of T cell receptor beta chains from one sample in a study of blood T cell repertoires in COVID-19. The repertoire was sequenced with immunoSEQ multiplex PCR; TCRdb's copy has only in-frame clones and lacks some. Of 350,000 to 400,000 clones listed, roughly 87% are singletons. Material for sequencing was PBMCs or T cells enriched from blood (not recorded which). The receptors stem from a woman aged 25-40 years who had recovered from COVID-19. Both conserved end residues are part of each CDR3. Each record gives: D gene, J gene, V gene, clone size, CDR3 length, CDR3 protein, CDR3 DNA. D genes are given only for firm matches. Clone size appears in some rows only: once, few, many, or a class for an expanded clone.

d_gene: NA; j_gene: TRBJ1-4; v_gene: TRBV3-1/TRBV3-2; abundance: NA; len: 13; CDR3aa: CASSPYGVEKLFF; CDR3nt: TGTGCCAGCAGCCCTTACGGGGTTGAAAAACTGTTTTTT
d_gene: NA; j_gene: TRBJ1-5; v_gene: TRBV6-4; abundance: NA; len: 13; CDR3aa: CASPHYSNQPQHF; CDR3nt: TGTGCCAGCCCTCACTATAGCAATCAGCCCCAGCATTTT
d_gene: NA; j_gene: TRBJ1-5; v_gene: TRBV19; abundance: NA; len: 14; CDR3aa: CASNPWQSNQPQHF; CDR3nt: TGTGCCAGTAACCCGTGGCAGTCCAATCAGCCCCAGCATTTT
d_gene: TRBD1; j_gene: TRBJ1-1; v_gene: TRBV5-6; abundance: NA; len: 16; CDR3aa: CASRDDRGKVNTEAFF; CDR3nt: TGTGCCAGCAGAGACGACAGGGGTAAGGTGAACACTGAAGCTTTCTTT
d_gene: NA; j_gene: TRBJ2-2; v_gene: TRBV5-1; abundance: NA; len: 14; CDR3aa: CASSPQGNTGELFF; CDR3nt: TGCGCCAGCAGCCCACAGGGGAACACCGGGGAGCTGTTTTTT
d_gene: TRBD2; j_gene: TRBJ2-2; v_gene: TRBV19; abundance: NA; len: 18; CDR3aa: CASSTYHRAGDNTGELFF; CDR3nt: TGTGCCAGTAGTACTTATCATCGAGCGGGGGACAACACCGGGGAGCTGTTTTTT
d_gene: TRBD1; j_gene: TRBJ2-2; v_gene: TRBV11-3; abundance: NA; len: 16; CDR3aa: CASSSPGQTPGGELFF; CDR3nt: TGTGCCAGCAGCTCTCCGGGACAGACGCCGGGGGGGGAGCTGTTTTTT
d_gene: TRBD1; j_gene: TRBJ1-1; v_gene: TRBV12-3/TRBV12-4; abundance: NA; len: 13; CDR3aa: CASSTFTGGKAFF; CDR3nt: TGTGCCAGCAGTACATTCACAGGGGGGAAAGCTTTCTTT
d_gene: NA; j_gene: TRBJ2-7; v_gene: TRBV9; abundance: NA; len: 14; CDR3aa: CASSVAPAGYEQYF; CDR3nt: TGTGCCAGCAGCGTAGCTCCCGCGGGCTACGAGCAGTACTTC
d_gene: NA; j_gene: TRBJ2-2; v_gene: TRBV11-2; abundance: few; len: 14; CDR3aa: CASSSQTNTGELFF; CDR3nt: TGTGCCAGCAGCTCACAGACGAACACCGGGGAGCTGTTTTTT
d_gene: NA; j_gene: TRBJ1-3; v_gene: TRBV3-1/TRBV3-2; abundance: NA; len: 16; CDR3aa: CASSQDLGAAGNTIYF; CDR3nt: TGTGCCAGCAGCCAAGATCTGGGCGCCGCTGGAAACACCATATATTTT
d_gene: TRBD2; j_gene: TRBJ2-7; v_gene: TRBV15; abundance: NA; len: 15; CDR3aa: CATSRTASGPYEQYF; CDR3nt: TGTGCCACCAGCAGAACCGCTAGCGGCCCCTACGAGCAGTACTTC
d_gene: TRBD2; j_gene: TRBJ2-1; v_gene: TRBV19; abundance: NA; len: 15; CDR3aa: CASSPSGYSYNEQFF; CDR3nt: TGTGCCAGTAGCCCTAGCGGGTACTCCTACAATGAGCAGTTCTTC
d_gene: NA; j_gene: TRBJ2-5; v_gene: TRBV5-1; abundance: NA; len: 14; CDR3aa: CASSLGDTQETQYF; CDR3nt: TGCGCCAGCAGCTTGGGTGACACCCAAGAGACCCAGTACTTC
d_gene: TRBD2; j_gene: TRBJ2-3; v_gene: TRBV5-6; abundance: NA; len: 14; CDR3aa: CASSLRLAADTQYF; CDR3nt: TGTGCCAGCAGCTTAAGACTAGCAGCAGATACGCAGTATTTT
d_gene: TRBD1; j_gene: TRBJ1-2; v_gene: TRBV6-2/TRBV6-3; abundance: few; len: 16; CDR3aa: CASSAITTGGSYGYTF; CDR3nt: TGTGCCAGCAGTGCTATCACGACAGGGGGGTCCTATGGCTACACCTTC
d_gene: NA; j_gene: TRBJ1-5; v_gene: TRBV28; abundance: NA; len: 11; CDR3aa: CASSLNQPQHF; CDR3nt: TGTGCCAGCAGCCTCAATCAGCCCCAGCATTTT
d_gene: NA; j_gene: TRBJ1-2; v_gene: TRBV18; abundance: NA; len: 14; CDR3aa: CASSPPTANYGYTF; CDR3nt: TGTGCCAGCTCACCACCGACAGCGAACTATGGCTACACCTTC
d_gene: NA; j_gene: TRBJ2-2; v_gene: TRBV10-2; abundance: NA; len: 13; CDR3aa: CASSPQNTGELFF; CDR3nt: TGCGCCAGCAGCCCCCAGAACACCGGGGAGCTGTTTTTT
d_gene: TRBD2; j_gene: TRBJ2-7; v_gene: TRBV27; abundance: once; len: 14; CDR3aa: CASSFSAGAYEQYF; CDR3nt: TGTGCCAGCAGTTTCTCGGCGGGAGCCTACGAGCAGTACTTC
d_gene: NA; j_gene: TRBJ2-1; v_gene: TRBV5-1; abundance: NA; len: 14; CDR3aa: CASSLQGGPNEQFF; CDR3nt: TGCGCCAGCAGCTTACAGGGTGGTCCCAATGAGCAGTTCTTC
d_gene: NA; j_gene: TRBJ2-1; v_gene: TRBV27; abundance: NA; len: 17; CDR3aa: CASKGGSGLSSYNEQFF; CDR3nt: TGTGCCAGCAAAGGTGGTAGCGGCTTAAGCTCCTACAATGAGCAGTTCTTC
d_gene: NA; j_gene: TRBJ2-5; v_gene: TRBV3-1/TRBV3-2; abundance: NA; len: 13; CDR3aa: CASSQRGGETQYF; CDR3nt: TGTGCCAGCAGCCAGAGGGGGGGGGAGACCCAGTACTTC
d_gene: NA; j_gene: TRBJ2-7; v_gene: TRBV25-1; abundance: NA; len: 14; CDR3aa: CASANPGKRGKQYF; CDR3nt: TGTGCCAGCGCTAACCCAGGGAAAAGGGGCAAGCAGTACTTC
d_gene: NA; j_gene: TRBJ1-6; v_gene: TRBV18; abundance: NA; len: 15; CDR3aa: CASSPRTLNNSPLHF; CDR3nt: TGTGCCAGCTCACCGAGGACACTAAATAATTCACCCCTCCACTTT
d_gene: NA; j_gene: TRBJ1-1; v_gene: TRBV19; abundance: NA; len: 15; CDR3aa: CASRPRGSPEPEAFF; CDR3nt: TGTGCCAGTAGACCTAGGGGATCCCCAGAACCAGAAGCTTTCTTT
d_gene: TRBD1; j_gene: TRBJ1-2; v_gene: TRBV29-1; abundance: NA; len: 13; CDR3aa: CSVYPGTEEGYTF; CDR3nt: TGCAGCGTTTACCCCGGGACAGAGGAAGGCTACACCTTC
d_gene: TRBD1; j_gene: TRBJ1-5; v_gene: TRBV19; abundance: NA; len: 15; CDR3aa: CASKEQGASNQPQHF; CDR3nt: TGTGCCAGTAAAGAACAGGGGGCAAGCAATCAGCCCCAGCATTTT
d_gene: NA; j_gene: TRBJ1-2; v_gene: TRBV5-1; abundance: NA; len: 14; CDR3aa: CASSLVGGNYGYTF; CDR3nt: TGCGCCAGCAGCTTGGTCGGCGGAAACTATGGCTACACCTTC
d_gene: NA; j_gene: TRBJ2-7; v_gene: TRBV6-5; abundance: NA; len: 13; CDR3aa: CASSSAGSYEQYF; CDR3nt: TGTGCCAGCAGTTCTGCAGGCTCCTACGAGCAGTACTTC
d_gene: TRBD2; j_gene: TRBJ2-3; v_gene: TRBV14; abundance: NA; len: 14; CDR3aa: CASTLSGARNTQYF; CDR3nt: TGTGCCAGCACCCTTAGCGGGGCCAGGAATACGCAGTATTTT
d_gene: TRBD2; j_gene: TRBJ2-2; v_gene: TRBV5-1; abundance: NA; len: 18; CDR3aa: CASSLQGLAGGYTGELFF; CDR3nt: TGCGCCAGCAGCTTACAAGGACTAGCGGGGGGTTACACCGGGGAGCTGTTTTTT
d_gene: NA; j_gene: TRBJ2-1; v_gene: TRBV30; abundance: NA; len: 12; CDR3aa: CAWSFTGFEQFF; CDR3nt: TGTGCCTGGAGTTTTACAGGGTTTGAGCAGTTCTTC
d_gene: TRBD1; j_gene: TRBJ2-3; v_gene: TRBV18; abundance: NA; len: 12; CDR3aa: CASSGDRDTQYF; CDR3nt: TGTGCCAGCTCAGGGGACAGAGATACGCAGTATTTT
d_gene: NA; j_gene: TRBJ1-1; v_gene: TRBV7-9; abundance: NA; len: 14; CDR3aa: CASSQGFVNTEAFF; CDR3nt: TGTGCCAGCAGCCAGGGTTTCGTGAACACTGAAGCTTTCTTT
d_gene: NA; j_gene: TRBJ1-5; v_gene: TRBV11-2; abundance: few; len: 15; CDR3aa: CASAGGISPSSPQHF; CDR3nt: TGTGCCAGCGCGGGGGGTATCAGCCCCAGTAGCCCCCAGCATTTT
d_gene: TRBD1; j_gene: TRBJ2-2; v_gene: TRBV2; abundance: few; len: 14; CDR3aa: CASRTGTDTGELFF; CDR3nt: TGTGCCAGCAGGACAGGGACGGACACCGGGGAGCTGTTTTTT
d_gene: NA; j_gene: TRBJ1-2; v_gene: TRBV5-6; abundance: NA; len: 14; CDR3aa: CASSLGTANYGYTF; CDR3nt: TGTGCCAGCAGCTTGGGGACAGCGAACTATGGCTACACCTTC
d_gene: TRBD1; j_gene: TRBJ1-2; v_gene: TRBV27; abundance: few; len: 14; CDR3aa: CASSLDRATYGYTF; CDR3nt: TGTGCCAGCAGTCTTGACAGGGCCACCTATGGCTACACCTTC
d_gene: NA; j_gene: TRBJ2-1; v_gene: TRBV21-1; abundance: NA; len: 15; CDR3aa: CASSISTPAYNEQFF; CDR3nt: TGTGCCAGCAGCATTTCCACCCCAGCCTACAATGAGCAGTTCTTC
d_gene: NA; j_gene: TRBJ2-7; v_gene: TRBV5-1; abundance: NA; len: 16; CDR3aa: CASSLYRDTPAYEQYF; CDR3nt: TGCGCCAGCAGCTTGTACCGGGACACCCCGGCCTACGAGCAGTACTTC
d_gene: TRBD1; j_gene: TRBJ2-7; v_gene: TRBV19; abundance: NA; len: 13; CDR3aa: CATTQGASYEQYF; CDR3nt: TGTGCCACTACACAGGGGGCTTCCTACGAGCAGTACTTC
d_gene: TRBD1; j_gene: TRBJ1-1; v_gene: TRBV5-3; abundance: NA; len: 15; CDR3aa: CARSLFGQGVTEAFF; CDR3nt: TGTGCCAGGTCTCTTTTTGGACAGGGAGTCACTGAAGCTTTCTTT
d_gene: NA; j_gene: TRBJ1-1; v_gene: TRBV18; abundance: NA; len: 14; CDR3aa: CASSPPGAPTEAFF; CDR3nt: TGTGCCAGCTCACCACCGGGGGCCCCCACTGAAGCTTTCTTT
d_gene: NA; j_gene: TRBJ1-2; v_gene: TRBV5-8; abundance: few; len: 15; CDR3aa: CASSLEGIWSSGYTF; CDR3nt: TGTGCCAGCAGCTTGGAGGGGATTTGGAGCTCTGGCTACACCTTC
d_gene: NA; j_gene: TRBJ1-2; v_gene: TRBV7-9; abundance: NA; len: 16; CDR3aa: CASSLVGRGASYGYTF; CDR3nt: TGTGCCAGCAGCTTAGTCGGTCGGGGGGCGAGTTATGGCTACACCTTC
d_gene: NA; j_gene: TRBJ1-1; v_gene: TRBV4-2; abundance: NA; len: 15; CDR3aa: CASSPQVRGNTEAFF; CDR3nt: TGTGCCAGCAGCCCTCAAGTAAGGGGGAACACTGAAGCTTTCTTT
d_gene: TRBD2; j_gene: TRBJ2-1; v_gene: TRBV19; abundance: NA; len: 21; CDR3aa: CASTMGSGLRLLAGSYNEQFF; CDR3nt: TGTGCCAGTACCATGGGTTCCGGCCTCCGATTACTAGCGGGATCCTACAATGAGCAGTTCTTC
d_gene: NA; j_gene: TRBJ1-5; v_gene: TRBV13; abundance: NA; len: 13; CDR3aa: CASSLGTSRPQHF; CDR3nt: TGTGCCAGCAGCTTAGGTACTTCTCGGCCCCAGCATTTT
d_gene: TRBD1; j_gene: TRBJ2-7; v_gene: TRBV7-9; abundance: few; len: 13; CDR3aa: CASSLTGGNEQYF; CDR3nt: TGTGCCAGCAGCTTGACAGGGGGAAACGAGCAGTACTTC
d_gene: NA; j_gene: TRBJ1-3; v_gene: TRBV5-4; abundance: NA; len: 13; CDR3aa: CASSLRAGNTIYF; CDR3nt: TGTGCCAGCAGCCTCCGGGCTGGAAACACCATATATTTT
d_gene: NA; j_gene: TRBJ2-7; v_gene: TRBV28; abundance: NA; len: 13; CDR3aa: CASSLRERYEQYF; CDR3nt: TGTGCCAGCAGTTTACGGGAGAGGTACGAGCAGTACTTC
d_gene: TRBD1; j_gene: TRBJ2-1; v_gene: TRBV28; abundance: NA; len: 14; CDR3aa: CAIMTGDSYNEQFF; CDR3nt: TGTGCCATCATGACAGGGGACTCCTACAATGAGCAGTTCTTC
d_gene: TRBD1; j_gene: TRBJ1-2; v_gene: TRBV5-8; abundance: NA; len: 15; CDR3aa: CASSLGGQDFYGYTF; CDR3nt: TGTGCCAGCAGCTTGGGGGGACAGGACTTTTATGGCTACACCTTC
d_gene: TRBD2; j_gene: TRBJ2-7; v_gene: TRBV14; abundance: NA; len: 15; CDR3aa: CASSFTSGSRNEQYF; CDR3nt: TGTGCCAGCAGCTTTACTAGCGGGAGTAGGAACGAGCAGTACTTC
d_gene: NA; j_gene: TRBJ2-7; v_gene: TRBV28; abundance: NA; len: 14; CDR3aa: CASSFEGGSYEQYF; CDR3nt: TGTGCCAGCAGTTTCGAGGGTGGCTCCTACGAGCAGTACTTC
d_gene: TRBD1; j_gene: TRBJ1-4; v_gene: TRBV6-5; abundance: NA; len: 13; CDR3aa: CASSDGQGEKLFF; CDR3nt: TGTGCCAGCAGCGACGGACAGGGTGAAAAACTGTTTTTT